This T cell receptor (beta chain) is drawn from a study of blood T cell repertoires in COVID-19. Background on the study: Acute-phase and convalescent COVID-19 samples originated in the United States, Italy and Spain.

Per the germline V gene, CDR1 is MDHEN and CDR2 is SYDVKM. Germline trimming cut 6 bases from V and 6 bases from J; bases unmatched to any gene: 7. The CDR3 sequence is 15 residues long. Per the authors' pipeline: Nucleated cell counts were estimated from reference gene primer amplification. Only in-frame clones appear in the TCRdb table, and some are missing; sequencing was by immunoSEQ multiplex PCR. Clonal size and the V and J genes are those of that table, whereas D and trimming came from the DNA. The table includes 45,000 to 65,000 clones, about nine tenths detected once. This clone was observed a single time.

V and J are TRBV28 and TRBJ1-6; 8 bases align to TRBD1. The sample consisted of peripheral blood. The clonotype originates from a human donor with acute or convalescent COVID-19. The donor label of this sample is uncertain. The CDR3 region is CASSARDRRNSPLHF. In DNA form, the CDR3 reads TGTGCCAGCAGCGCAAGGGACAGGCGTAATTCACCCCTCCACTTT.